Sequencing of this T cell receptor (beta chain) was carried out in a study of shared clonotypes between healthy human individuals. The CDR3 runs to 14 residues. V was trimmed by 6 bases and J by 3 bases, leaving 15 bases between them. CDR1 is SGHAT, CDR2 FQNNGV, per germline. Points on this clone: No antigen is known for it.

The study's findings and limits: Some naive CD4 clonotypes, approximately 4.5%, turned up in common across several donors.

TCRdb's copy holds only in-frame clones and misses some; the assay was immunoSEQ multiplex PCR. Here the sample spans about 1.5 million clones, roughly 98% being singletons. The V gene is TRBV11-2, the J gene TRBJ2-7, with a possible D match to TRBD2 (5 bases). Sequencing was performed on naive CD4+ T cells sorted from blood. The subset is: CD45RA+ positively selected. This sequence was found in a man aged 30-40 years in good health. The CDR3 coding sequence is TGTGCCAGCAGTAAAGTCCTCGGGGACTACGAGCAGTACTTC. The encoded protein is CASSKVLGDYEQYF.